A single T cell receptor (beta chain) is shown here with its context. Its antigen is currently unknown. This sample is drawn from a study of shared clonotypes between healthy human individuals. Study findings and constraints: A handful of donors held about 5.1% of naive CD4 clonotypes in common.

V was clipped by 6 bases and J by 3 bases, with 21 bases between them. Germline V gives CDR1 MDHEN, CDR2 SYDVKM. There are 16 residues in the CDR3. Data came from immunoSEQ multiplex PCR; TCRdb stores just in-frame clones and leaves some out. The profile shows approximately 710,000 clones, 90% of them singletons. Sequencing input: memory CD8+ T cells from PBMCs. The subset is: CD45RO+ cells pooled with CCR7-negative TemRA cells. The sequence came from a man younger than 35 in good health. Some clones in this sample may be carry-over from other donors' samples. The rearrangement links TRBV28 to TRBJ2-7; perhaps D is TRBD1 or TRBD2 (5 bases each). DNA for the CDR3: TGTGCCAGCAGCACCCGCCAGGGACGGAGGATCTACGAGCAGTACTTC. Translating it yields CASSTRQGRRIYEQYF. The full variable domain, its missing parts supplied by reference TRBV28 and TRBJ2-7, is DVKVTQSSRYLVKRTGEKVFLECVQDMDHENMFWYRQDPGLGLRLIYFSYDVKMKEKGDIPEGYSVSREKKERFSLILESASTNQTSMYLCASSTRQGRRIYEQYFGPGTRLTVT.